The clone carrying this T cell receptor beta chain came up many times. TCR beta libraries were built with iRepertoire HTBI primers and Arm-PCR of CDR3 regions. Via MiXCR, TCRdb re-called the multiplex PCR reads, giving one row per CDR3 protein. The sample records under 300,000 distinct CDR3 sequences, just over 20% being singletons. This sample is part of a study of regulatory T cells in long-lasting Graves disease. Regarding time point: newly diagnosed GD, antithyroid drugs for less than 3 months. PBMC RNA was the source of the TCR library. This clonotype was sampled from a female donor with Graves disease. The specimen was peripheral blood mononuclear cells (PBMCs), collected at new diagnosis, from a patient treated with antithyroid drugs.

The CDR3 DNA follows: TGCAGTGCCACGACAGGGGCGGGAGCTGGGACCGGGGAGCTGTTTTTT. Translating gives CSATTGAGAGTGELFF. This rearrangement joins TRBV20-1 to TRBJ2-2; D is perhaps TRBD1 (8 bases). The V end was cut by 6 bases, the J end by 5 bases, with 22 bases between. The CDR3 spans 16 residues. CDR1 and CDR2 from the germline V gene are DFQATT and SNEGSKA (reference sequence).